These T cell receptor beta chains were read from a single sample in a study of blood T cell repertoires in COVID-19. Using immunoSEQ multiplex PCR, the repertoire was profiled, and TCRdb retains in-frame clones only, with some absent. The table shows 88,000 or so clones, with around four fifths occurring only once. Source material: peripheral blood. These receptors all come from a human donor in a cohort sampled during active COVID-19. Both conserved end residues are trimmed from each CDR3.

j_gene	v_gene	CDR3aa
TRBJ2-5	TRBV4-3	ASSQGVPGHLQETQY
TRBJ2-1	TRBV7-3	ASSQVSGSANEQF
TRBJ2-1	TRBV19	ASSIDLGQGSYNEQF
TRBJ2-1	TRBV7-8	ASSLAVTGGRQF
TRBJ2-1	TRBV11-3	ASRRLAGEQF
TRBJ2-7	TRBV1	TSSTRRQATYEQY
TRBJ2-7	TRBV28	ASNPGPGWLAEYEQY
TRBJ2-7	TRBV27	ASSPGLQNHEQY
TRBJ2-7	TRBV7-9	ASSSTGSYEQY
TRBJ1-1	TRBV7-2	ASSLTGGTEAF
TRBJ2-7	TRBV9	ASSPSGLAAREEQY
TRBJ1-3	TRBV7-9	ASSPIGGNTIY
TRBJ2-7	TRBV19	ASSPGTSGTGGEQY
TRBJ1-4	TRBV6-6	ASSYSSGYNEKLF
TRBJ2-7	TRBV5-1	ASSLVGVHSYEQY
TRBJ2-1	TRBV5-1	ASSLTGGGYNEQF
TRBJ1-1	TRBV7-9	ASSLRQGSTEAF
TRBJ2-1	TRBV6-2/TRBV6-3	ASSTGAEQF
TRBJ2-1	TRBV11-2	ASYRGVGGSYNEQF
TRBJ1-1	TRBV5-4	ASSSQGLGTEAF
TRBJ1-4	TRBV30	AWSASRITGRVGVTNEKLF
TRBJ2-2	TRBV11-2	ASSCLAGVAGELF
TRBJ1-2	TRBV3-1/TRBV3-2	ASSQEAYGYT
TRBJ1-2	TRBV5-1	ASSSEGGGRIYGYT
TRBJ1-1	TRBV7-9	ASSSPPGNTEAF
TRBJ2-5	TRBV6-5	ASKEGRPFSTQY
TRBJ2-5	TRBV18	ASSPGQGNQETQY
TRBJ1-2	TRBV5-4	ASSTGRGVNYGYT
TRBJ2-3	TRBV5-1	ASAPGLTDTDTQY
TRBJ2-5	TRBV11-3	ASSLGGQGGETQY
TRBJ2-5	TRBV29-1	SGGTGSRETQY
TRBJ1-2	TRBV27	ASREPKGALGYGYT
TRBJ2-2	TRBV5-1	ASSLGPGANTGELF
TRBJ1-2	TRBV7-9	ASSPRQGRGYGYT
TRBJ2-7	TRBV28	ASRPAGGEWDEQY
TRBJ1-5	TRBV27	ASSLYPPGTGINQPQH
TRBJ2-1	TRBV3-1/TRBV3-2	ASSPLRTRGAYNEQF
TRBJ2-3	TRBV6-5	ASSYVAGLRTDTQY
TRBJ1-1	TRBV19	ASSNYRAPLGGAF
TRBJ1-5	TRBV7-2	ASSTDRDQPQH
TRBJ1-1	TRBV6-6	ASSYNKLIMAF
TRBJ2-7	TRBV19	ASSISSGRFDEQY
TRBJ2-1	TRBV2	ASSASGSSYNEQF
TRBJ2-3	TRBV3-1/TRBV3-2	ASSQDDILSTDTQY
TRBJ1-5	TRBV5-1	ASSLGGTGPSNQPQH
TRBJ1-1	TRBV4-1	ASSHADRLNTEAF
TRBJ1-3	TRBV6-9	ASSCLSNLQGLRNTIY
TRBJ2-5	TRBV5-1	ASSKGGPQETQY
TRBJ1-1	TRBV18	ASSPPVQGETEAF
TRBJ2-1	TRBV5-1	ASSLASTTSGTIEQF
TRBJ1-1	TRBV2	ASSEEGGGHTEAF
TRBJ2-7	TRBV19	ASSPQTDSYEQY
TRBJ2-5	TRBV4-2	ASSRETTGDLQY
TRBJ1-1	TRBV2	ASKGQVNTEAF
TRBJ1-1	TRBV5-1	ASSLDATNTEAF